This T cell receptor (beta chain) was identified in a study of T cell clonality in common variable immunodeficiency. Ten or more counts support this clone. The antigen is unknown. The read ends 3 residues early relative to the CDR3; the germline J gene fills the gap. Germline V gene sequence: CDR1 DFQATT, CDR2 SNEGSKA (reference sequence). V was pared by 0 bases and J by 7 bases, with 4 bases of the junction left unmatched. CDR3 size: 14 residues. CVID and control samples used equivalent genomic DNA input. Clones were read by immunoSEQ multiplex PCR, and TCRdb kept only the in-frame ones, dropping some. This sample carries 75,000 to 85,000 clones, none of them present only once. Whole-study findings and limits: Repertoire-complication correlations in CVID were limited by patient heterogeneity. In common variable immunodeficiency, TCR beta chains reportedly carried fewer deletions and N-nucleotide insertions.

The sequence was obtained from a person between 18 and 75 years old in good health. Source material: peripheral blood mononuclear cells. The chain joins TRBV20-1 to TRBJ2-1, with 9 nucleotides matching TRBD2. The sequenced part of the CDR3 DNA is TGCAGTGCTAGAGATGGGACTAGCCCTAATGAG. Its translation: CSARDGTSPNE. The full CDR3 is CSARDGTSPNEQFF.